What follows are 6 T cell receptor beta chains derived from one specimen sequenced in a study of blood T cell repertoires in COVID-19. The data were produced by immunoSEQ multiplex PCR, yet TCRdb's version contains in-frame clones alone and is incomplete. Of 170,000 or so clones detected, around 83% appear once; the ten largest clones hold roughly 1.4%. Sequenced material: peripheral blood. The receptors stem from a human donor in a cohort sampled during active COVID-19.

This clone showed up just a few times. The V call is TRBV6-6, the J call TRBJ2-7; 9 nucleotides agree with TRBD1. CDR3 length equals 14 residues. The J segment lost 3 bases and the V segment lost 2 bases, leaving 2 bases of the junction unmatched. The germline V gene encodes CDR1 MNHNY and CDR2 SVGAGI (reference sequence). The CDR3 sequence is CASSYGTGYYEQYF. The CDR3 region has the DNA TGTGCCAGCAGTTACGGGACAGGGTACTACGAGCAGTACTTC.

The rearrangement links TRBV12-3 or TRBV12-4 to TRBJ1-2, with unresolved D. Trimming left V 6 bases short and J 8 bases short, with 13 bases between. CDR3 length: 12 residues. The CDR3 DNA sequence: TGTGCCAGCAGGCTAGGTTTAAGGGGCTACACCTTC. Translation: CASRLGLRGYTF.

This clone was recorded only once. This chain connects TRBV24-1 to TRBJ1-2; 10 bases match TRBD1. This CDR3 contains 16 residues. Per the germline V gene, CDR1 is KGHDR and CDR2 is SFDVKD. Germline trimming cut 5 bases from V and 5 bases from J; bases unmatched to any gene: 10. CDR3 protein: CATSAPRGQGDYGYTF. CDR3 nucleotides: TGTGCCACCAGTGCTCCACGAGGACAGGGGGATTATGGCTACACCTTC.

The rearrangement links TRBV28 to TRBJ2-3, with 10 bases fitting TRBD2. This CDR3 region has 20 residues. CDR1 and CDR2 (germline): MDHEN, SYDVKM. Trimming took 6 bases from V and 1 from J; bases not matched to a gene: 19. CDR3 in DNA: TGTGCCAGCAGCCCAGAGCCCGGGCTAGCGGGAGTGGATGGCACAGATACGCAGTATTTT. Protein sequence: CASSPEPGLAGVDGTDTQYF.

The chain employs TRBV28 and TRBJ2-3; 8 bases align to TRBD2. CDR3 length: 15 residues. In germline, CDR1 is MDHEN, CDR2 SYDVKM. J gave up 5 bases and V 4 bases, and 8 bases lay outside the gene matches. CDR3 loop: CASSSAGVPRDTQYF. Here the CDR3 DNA reads TGTGCCAGCAGTTCAGCGGGAGTCCCCAGAGATACGCAGTATTTT.

This clone turned up a few times. The chain employs TRBV3-1 (or the pseudogene TRBV3-2) and TRBJ1-1; D unclear. The CDR3 consists of 14 residues. V was cut by 5 bases and J by 6 bases, with 16 bases left in between. Germline V gene sequence: CDR1 LGHDT, CDR2 YNNKEL (reference sequence). The CDR3 bases are TGTGCCAGCAGCAACGTTGATACTAGGGCTGAAGCTTTCTTT. This gives the protein CASSNVDTRAEAFF.